The next 6 T cell receptor beta chains were all read from a single sample in a study of blood T cells in healthy people across ages. Primed by a sample-barcoded 5' primer and a J-beta primer mix, a second PCR proceeded for roughly 7 to 12 cycles. TCRdb itself ran the 5' RACE reads through MiXCR, one entry per CDR3 protein. In the table there are approximately 800,000 distinct CDR3 sequences, under 30% of which are singletons. The sample also formed part of further work on T cells of mothers and their children.

The sample consisted of blood. All receptors come from a boy aged 5-17 years in good health.

In this sample, this clonotype turned up a few times. The chain joins TRBV28 to TRBJ2-3; the match to TRBD2 covers 7 bases. The germline V gene has CDR1 MDHEN and CDR2 SYDVKM. The CDR3 runs 16 residues. Germline trimming cut 2 bases from V and 1 base from J; bases unmatched to any gene: 6. CDR3 amino acids: CASSLISAGGTDTQYF. CDR3 nucleotide sequence: TGTGCCAGCAGTTTAATATCTGCGGGGGGCACAGATACGCAGTATTTT.

This clonotype has only one observation. This chain joins TRBV5-1 and TRBJ2-7, with 11 bases fitting TRBD1. The CDR3 contains 16 residues. Germline CDR1 and CDR2: SGHRS and YFSETQ. V lost 0 bases to trimming and J lost 3 bases; unmatched junction nucleotides: 5. CDR3 sequence (DNA): TGCGCCAGCAGCTTGGATATAGGGACAGGGGGCTACGAGCAGTACTTC. Translation: CASSLDIGTGGYEQYF.

The chain couples TRBV30 to TRBJ2-7; D might be TRBD2 (5 bases). Germline CDR1 reads GTSNPN; CDR2 reads SVGIG (reference sequence). V was cut by 4 bases and J by 2 bases, with 6 bases left in between. The CDR3 contains 11 residues. As DNA, the CDR3 is TGTGCCTGGACGGGGACCTACGAGCAGTACTTC. This codes for CAWTGTYEQYF.

This clonotype was found a few times. The V gene is TRBV6-5, the J gene TRBJ2-7; possibly TRBD1 for D (7 bases). The germline gives CDR1 MNHEY, CDR2 SVGAGI. The CDR3 loop spans 14 amino acids. V lost 6 bases, J lost 2 bases, and 14 bases lay in between. DNA for the CDR3: TGTGCCAGCAGCCGACAGGGAGGCCCCTACGAGCAGTACTTC. This codes for CASSRQGGPYEQYF.

Turning to this clonotype: An end of the junction differs from the germline gene, which may be a read error. V gene TRBV5-5 combines with J gene TRBJ2-3; maybe TRBD1 (5 bases). The CDR3 runs to 14 residues. CDR1 and CDR2 (germline): SGHKS, YYEKEE (reference sequence). The CDR3 bases are TGTGCCAGCAGCTTCGTTCAGGGCACAGATGCGCAGTATTTT. It translates to CASSFVQGTDAQYF.

There are a few counts of this clonotype. This chain joins TRBV18 and TRBJ1-2, with unresolved D. Trimming stripped 2 bases from V and 4 bases from J, with 8 bases between. Germline assignment: CDR1 KGHSH and CDR2 LQKENI. The CDR3 covers 13 residues. The CDR3 DNA sequence: TGTGCCAGCTCACCATCAGATGCCTATGGCTACACCTTC. Amino acids: CASSPSDAYGYTF.